One and the same sample provided the 12 T cell receptor beta chains below, sequenced in a study of radiotherapy plus CTLA-4 blockade in lung cancer. The assay was immunoSEQ multiplex PCR, and TCRdb's table has in-frame clones only and misses some. The sample holds about 55,000 clones, 82% seen once. This material consisted of peripheral blood, taken from a patient treated with radiotherapy plus ipilimumab. The receptors originated from a human donor with non-small cell lung cancer whose response to radiotherapy plus ipilimumab could not be evaluated.

The rearrangement joins TRBV5-1 to TRBJ2-5, with D unresolved. Trimming removed 0 bases from V and 4 bases from J, with 10 bases in between. Germline V gene sequence: CDR1 SGHRS, CDR2 YFSETQ. The CDR3 spans 14 residues. The CDR3: CASSLGAVGETQYF. The CDR3 DNA is TGCGCCAGCAGCTTGGGGGCCGTGGGAGAGACCCAGTACTTC.

The chain recombines TRBV11-2 with TRBJ1-1, with D maybe TRBD1 (6 bases). The CDR3 runs to 14 residues. V was trimmed by 7 bases and J by 1 base, leaving 13 bases between them. Germline values: CDR1 SGHAT, CDR2 FQNNGV. The CDR3 coding sequence is TGTGCCAGCAACCCGGGACACCAGAACACTGAAGCTTTCTTT. This translates into CASNPGHQNTEAFF.

This chain connects TRBV30 to TRBJ2-7; D may be TRBD1 (5 bases). This CDR3 contains 12 residues. The V end was cut by 5 bases, the J end by 2 bases, with 10 bases between. CDR1 and CDR2 (germline): GTSNPN, SVGIG (reference sequence). This CDR3 is CAWGQGAYEQYF. The CDR3 region has the DNA TGTGCCTGGGGGCAGGGTGCCTACGAGCAGTACTTC.

The genes are TRBV27 and TRBJ1-5; TRBD1 aligns across 12 bases. The V gene's germline CDR1 is MNHEY and CDR2 SMNVEV (reference sequence). The CDR3 has 17 amino acids. The junction had 11 bases not matched to a gene; V was cut back by 5 bases and J by 6 bases. CDR3 bases: TGTGCCAGCAGTACTCGCGCCGGGACAGGGGGCAGTCAGCCCCAGCATTTT. This gives the protein CASSTRAGTGGSQPQHF.

The CDR3 DNA is TGTGCCAGCAGCCAATTAACTAGCGGGAGCTTCACGTACAATGAGCAGTTCTTC. It translates to CASSQLTSGSFTYNEQFF. The V call is TRBV14, the J call TRBJ2-1, with 11 bases identical to TRBD2. CDR3 length: 18 amino acids. Germline loops: CDR1 SGHDN, CDR2 FVKESK. The V gene end was trimmed by 2 bases and the J gene end by 4 bases; junction bases not matched to a gene: 10.

Only a few counts were recorded for this clone. This chain uses TRBV5-1 with TRBJ1-2; 9 bases align to TRBD1. The CDR3 totals 14 residues. Germline loops: CDR1 SGHRS, CDR2 YFSETQ. V lost 4 bases and J lost 7; bases outside the gene matches: 8. CDR3 protein: CASSGGTGPTGYTF. CDR3 sequence (DNA): TGCGCCAGCAGCGGCGGGACAGGGCCTACTGGCTACACCTTC.

This chain links TRBV23-1 with TRBJ2-7; 14 positions match TRBD2. TRBV23-1 is assigned to the ORF class and has an uncertain function. Unmatched junction bases numbered 11, after V lost 4 bases and J lost 3 bases. CDR3 size: 18 residues. The CDR3 loop is CASSLPRGGTSGSYEQYF. CDR3 DNA sequence: TGCGCCAGCAGTCTGCCAAGGGGGGGGACTAGCGGGAGCTACGAGCAGTACTTC.

This chain joins TRBV11-2 and TRBJ2-5; weak D call: TRBD1 (5 bases). The end of the DNA is better explained by TRBJ2-7, so the J call may be wrong. The CDR3 has 17 residues. The germline V gene encodes CDR1 SGHAT and CDR2 FQNNGV. DNA for the CDR3: TGTGCCAGCAGGATGGGGCGAGGCCGTATTTTCTCCTACGAGCAGTACTTC. It encodes CASRMGRGRIFSYEQYF.

The chain employs TRBV7-2 and TRBJ1-2, with 12 bases matching TRBD1. V lost 4 bases, J lost 8 bases, and 5 bases stayed unmatched. CDR3 length equals 14 residues. CDR1 SGHTA and CDR2 FQGNSA come from the germline V gene. The CDR3 region has the DNA TGTGCCAGCAGCTCGGGACAGGGGGCGCGGGGCTACACCTTC. It codes for CASSSGQGARGYTF.

The genes are TRBV10-2 and TRBJ2-7; a weak D match, TRBD2 (5 bases). In germline, CDR1 is WSHSY, CDR2 SAAADI. The CDR3 has 14 residues. Trimming removed 3 bases at V and 0 bases at J, with 9 bases between. CDR3 sequence: CASSDHRGSYEQYF. DNA for the CDR3: TGCGCCAGCAGTGACCACCGGGGCTCCTACGAGCAGTACTTC.

This clone has more than one count but fewer than ten. The rearrangement uses TRBV6-1 and TRBJ2-3, with D possibly matching TRBD2 (6 bases). Germline V lookup: CDR1 MNHNS, CDR2 SASEGT. This CDR3 contains 19 residues. V lost 0 bases to trimming and J lost 2 bases, with 21 bases between them. The CDR3 DNA is TGTGCCAGCAGTGAAGCCCAGATCCCTTCGGGAGTATTCACAGATACGCAGTATTTT. This sequence encodes CASSEAQIPSGVFTDTQYF.

The V and J genes are TRBV27 and TRBJ2-3; 8 positions agree with TRBD1. The CDR3 contains 13 residues. Germline CDR1 and CDR2: MNHEY and SMNVEV (reference sequence). Unmatched junction bases numbered 2, after V lost 7 bases and J lost 2 bases. CDR3 loop: CASMDRATDTQYF. CDR3 bases: TGTGCCAGCATGGACAGGGCCACAGATACGCAGTATTTT.